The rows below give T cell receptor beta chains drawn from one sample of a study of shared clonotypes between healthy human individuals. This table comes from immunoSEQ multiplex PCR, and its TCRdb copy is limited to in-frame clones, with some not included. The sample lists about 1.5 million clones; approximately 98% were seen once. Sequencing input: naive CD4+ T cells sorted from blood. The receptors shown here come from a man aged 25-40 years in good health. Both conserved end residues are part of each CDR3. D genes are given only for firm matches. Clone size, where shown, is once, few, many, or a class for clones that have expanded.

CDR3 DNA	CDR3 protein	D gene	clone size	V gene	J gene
TGTGCCAGTAGTACCGACGGGGGGAACAATCAGCCCCAGCATTTT	CASSTDGGNNQPQHF	NA	NA	TRBV19	TRBJ1-5
TGTGCCAGTACACACGCTCGGGAGCTGTTTTTT	CASTHARELFF	NA	NA	TRBV19	TRBJ2-2
TGTGCCAGTAAAGGCAGCAATCAGCCCCAGCATTTT	CASKGSNQPQHF	NA	NA	TRBV19	TRBJ1-5
TGTGCCAGCAGAACTGGAAACACCATATATTTT	CASRTGNTIYF	NA	NA	TRBV6-5	TRBJ1-3
TGTGCCACCAGCAGAGGAGGAGGCTCTGGGGCCAACGTCCTGACTTTC	CATSRGGGSGANVLTF	NA	NA	TRBV15	TRBJ2-6
TGTGCCATCAGAGACGGACTAGCGGGGCCCAATGAGCAGTTCTTC	CAIRDGLAGPNEQFF	TRBD2	NA	TRBV10-3	TRBJ2-1
TGTGCCAGCAGTTTATCATGGGAACGGGCCATTCAGTACTTC	CASSLSWERAIQYF	NA	NA	TRBV27	TRBJ2-4
TGCGCCAGCAGCCCGGGACAGGGCGACACCTATGGCTACACCTTC	CASSPGQGDTYGYTF	TRBD1	once	TRBV5-1	TRBJ1-2
TGTGCCAGTAGTATTGGGGACCTGTGGTTTACAGGCAATCAGCCCCAGCATTTT	CASSIGDLWFTGNQPQHF	NA	NA	TRBV19	TRBJ1-5
TGTGCCAGCTCACCACCGGGGGGACAGCCAGAGGAAAAACTGTTTTTT	CASSPPGGQPEEKLFF	TRBD1	NA	TRBV18	TRBJ1-4
TGCAGCGTTGATTTGACAGGACAAACCAACTATGGCTACACCTTC	CSVDLTGQTNYGYTF	NA	NA	TRBV29-1	TRBJ1-2
TGTGCCAGCAGCCCAGAGGGCAGGGAAGAGACCCAGTACTTC	CASSPEGREETQYF	NA	once	TRBV7-2	TRBJ2-5
TGTGCCACCAGTAGAGGGCCGGGGCTGCGATACACCGGGGAGCTGTTTTTT	CATSRGPGLRYTGELFF	NA	NA	TRBV15	TRBJ2-2
TGTGCCAGCAGCCCCGGACGGAATCAAGAGACCCAGTACTTC	CASSPGRNQETQYF	NA	NA	TRBV5-4	TRBJ2-5
TGTGCCAGCAGCGACAGGGGGGGTAATGAGCAGTTCTTC	CASSDRGGNEQFF	TRBD1	NA	TRBV10-3	TRBJ2-1
TGTGCCAGCGAACCGGGACGGGGATCTTTTTACACCTTC	CASEPGRGSFYTF	NA	NA	TRBV11-2	TRBJ1-2
TGTGCCAGCTCGCCCCAGCGAGAGACCCAGTACTTC	CASSPQRETQYF	NA	NA	TRBV18	TRBJ2-5
TGTGCCAGCAGCCCACGGACTACTTACAATGAGCAGTTCTTC	CASSPRTTYNEQFF	NA	NA	TRBV4-2	TRBJ2-1
TGCAGCGTTGACAGGGACAGGGGGTACAATGAGCAGTTCTTC	CSVDRDRGYNEQFF	TRBD1	NA	TRBV29-1	TRBJ2-1
TGCGCCAGCAGCTTGGGGACTAGCGGGAGCGGCTACGAGCAGTACTTC	CASSLGTSGSGYEQYF	TRBD2	NA	TRBV5-1	TRBJ2-7
TGCGCCAGCAGCTTAGGGCAGGGGGCCTACAATGAGCAGTTCTTC	CASSLGQGAYNEQFF	TRBD1	NA	TRBV5-1	TRBJ2-1
TGTGCCAGCAGTGACAGGGGACAGAGCTACGAGCAGTACTTC	CASSDRGQSYEQYF	TRBD1	NA	TRBV2	TRBJ2-7
TGCGCCAGCAGCTTGGGCCGGGACAGGATTAGGGATGAGCAGTTCTTC	CASSLGRDRIRDEQFF	TRBD1	NA	TRBV5-1	TRBJ2-1
TGTGCCAGCAGCCTGCAGGGGAACACCGGGGAGCTGTTTTTT	CASSLQGNTGELFF	NA	NA	TRBV2	TRBJ2-2
TGTGCCAGCAGCCCGGGCCGCACAGATACGCAGTATTTT	CASSPGRTDTQYF	NA	NA	TRBV6-1	TRBJ2-3
TGTGCCAGCAGCTTATTAAGGCGTCTAGCCGCGGGCGGGGAGCTGTTTTTT	CASSLLRRLAAGGELFF	NA	NA	TRBV7-2	TRBJ2-2
TGCAGCGTATCCCGACAGGGGGTGGCGGCGGCCCCGCGTGGAGAGACCCAGTACTTC	CSVSRQGVAAAPRGETQYF	TRBD1	NA	TRBV29-1	TRBJ2-5
TGTGCCAGCAGTACCAGGACAGGGGGCGGCACTGAAGCTTTCTTT	CASSTRTGGGTEAFF	TRBD1	NA	TRBV28	TRBJ1-1
TGTGCCAGCGGTAAGGGAACCTACGAGCAGTACTTC	CASGKGTYEQYF	NA	NA	TRBV13	TRBJ2-7
TGTGCCAGCAGCTTGCGGCCCACCGGGGCCTCTGGGGCCAACGTCCTGACTTTC	CASSLRPTGASGANVLTF	NA	NA	TRBV7-6	TRBJ2-6
TGCGCCAGCAAAGAGACAGGGGTAGGCGATGAGCAGTTCTTC	CASKETGVGDEQFF	TRBD1	NA	TRBV6-5	TRBJ2-1
TGTGCCAGCAGTTTTGCCCCGGGGAGGAGATACGAGCAGTACTTC	CASSFAPGRRYEQYF	NA	NA	TRBV28	TRBJ2-7
TGTGCCAGCAGCTCCCTTGGACTATCATCCACAGATACGCAGTATTTT	CASSSLGLSSTDTQYF	NA	NA	TRBV5-6	TRBJ2-3
TGTGCCAGCAGCTTGGCCGGGACAGGGGTAGGCTACACCTTC	CASSLAGTGVGYTF	TRBD1	once	TRBV7-9	TRBJ1-2
TGCGCCAGCAGCTCGTCAGGGGGGTATACTGAAGCTTTCTTT	CASSSSGGYTEAFF	TRBD1	NA	TRBV5-1	TRBJ1-1
TGTGCCAGCAGCTTAAGTAGCCAGCCCCAGCATTTT	CASSLSSQPQHF	NA	NA	TRBV5-6	TRBJ1-5
TGTGCCAGCAGCGTAGAAAATCGACTAGCGGACAATGAGCAGTTCTTC	CASSVENRLADNEQFF	TRBD2	NA	TRBV9	TRBJ2-1
TGTGCCAGCAGTCCAGGGGCGGCAAACTATGGCTACACCTTC	CASSPGAANYGYTF	NA	NA	TRBV28	TRBJ1-2
TGTGCCAGTAGTTCCGGACCCTCTCGGGGAAACTATGGCTACACCTTC	CASSSGPSRGNYGYTF	NA	NA	TRBV19	TRBJ1-2
TGTGCCAGCAGCGTGGGACTCAACGGAGATACGCAGTATTTT	CASSVGLNGDTQYF	NA	NA	TRBV5-4	TRBJ2-3
TGTGCCAGCAGTGAAGTAGGGACAGTAAATGAAAAACTGTTTTTT	CASSEVGTVNEKLFF	TRBD1	NA	TRBV2	TRBJ1-4
TGTGCCAGCAGCTCCGATAGCAATCAGCCCCAGCATTTT	CASSSDSNQPQHF	NA	NA	TRBV27	TRBJ1-5
TGTGCCAGCAGCCCGCGGGCAGGCCCCTACGAGCAGTACTTC	CASSPRAGPYEQYF	NA	NA	TRBV7-9	TRBJ2-7
TGTGCCAGCAGCGTGGGACTAGCGTCGAACACCGGGGAGCTGTTTTTT	CASSVGLASNTGELFF	TRBD2	NA	TRBV13	TRBJ2-2
TGTGCCAGCAGCCCCGGACAGAGTAATGAAAAACTGTTTTTT	CASSPGQSNEKLFF	NA	few	TRBV7-9	TRBJ1-4
TGTGCCAGCAGTGAAGCGCTATTTTTAGGACAGGGGGTTTCCACTGAAGCTTTCTTT	CASSEALFLGQGVSTEAFF	TRBD1	NA	TRBV6-1	TRBJ1-1
TGTGCCAGGCCTAGCCGGGACTCATACCTCTATGGCTACACCTTC	CARPSRDSYLYGYTF	NA	NA	TRBV6-1	TRBJ1-2
TGTGCCAGCAGCTTTCGCGGGGCTGGGGCTTACAATGAGCAGTTCTTC	CASSFRGAGAYNEQFF	NA	NA	TRBV5-4	TRBJ2-1
TGTGCCAGCAGCTTGCCAGGGAACTATGGCTACACCTTC	CASSLPGNYGYTF	NA	NA	TRBV5-4	TRBJ1-2
TGTGCCAGCAGCTTAGGACTAGCGGGAGGGGGTCGGCACGAGCAGTACTTC	CASSLGLAGGGRHEQYF	TRBD2	NA	TRBV11-2	TRBJ2-7
TGTGCCAGCAGTGTAAGCGGGAGATCGCCCAATGAGCAGTTCTTC	CASSVSGRSPNEQFF	TRBD2	NA	TRBV2	TRBJ2-1
TGTGCCAGCTCACCAAAACAGGGTCCAGAGACCCAGTACTTC	CASSPKQGPETQYF	NA	NA	TRBV18	TRBJ2-5
TGTGCCAGCACGGCGGACAGGGGGGCCTACGAGCAGTACTTC	CASTADRGAYEQYF	TRBD1	NA	TRBV6-1	TRBJ2-7
TGTGCCAGCAGGCGGGAAGGGGGCACAGATACGCAGTATTTT	CASRREGGTDTQYF	NA	NA	TRBV7-8	TRBJ2-3
TGCGCCAGCAGCTGGGGACTAGCGGGAGCCGGGGAGCTGTTTTTT	CASSWGLAGAGELFF	TRBD2	once	TRBV5-1	TRBJ2-2
TGCGCCAGCAGCCCAGGACTAGCGGGAGTCTCCTACAATGAGCAGTTCTTC	CASSPGLAGVSYNEQFF	TRBD2	NA	TRBV5-1	TRBJ2-1
TGTGCCTGGAGAGACGGAGGGCCCCAGCATTTT	CAWRDGGPQHF	NA	NA	TRBV30	TRBJ1-5
TGTGCCAGCTCACCAGACGCGCCCCGAAAAACCGGGGAGCTGTTTTTT	CASSPDAPRKTGELFF	NA	NA	TRBV18	TRBJ2-2
TGTGCCAGCAGCCGGACTGTACAAGAGACCCAGTACTTC	CASSRTVQETQYF	NA	NA	TRBV5-5	TRBJ2-5